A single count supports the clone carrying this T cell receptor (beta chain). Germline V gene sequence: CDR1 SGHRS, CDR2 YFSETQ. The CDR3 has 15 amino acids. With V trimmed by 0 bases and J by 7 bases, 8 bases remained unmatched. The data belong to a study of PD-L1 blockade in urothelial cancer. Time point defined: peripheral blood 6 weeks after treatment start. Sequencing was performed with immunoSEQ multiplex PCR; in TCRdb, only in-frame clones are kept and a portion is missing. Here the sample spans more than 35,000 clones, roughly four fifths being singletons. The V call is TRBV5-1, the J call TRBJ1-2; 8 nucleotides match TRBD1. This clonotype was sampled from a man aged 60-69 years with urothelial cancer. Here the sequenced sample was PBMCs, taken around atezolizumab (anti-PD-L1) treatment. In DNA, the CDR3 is TGCGCCAGCAGCTTGGATCCGGCAGGGGGCTTTGGCTACACCTTC. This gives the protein CASSLDPAGGFGYTF.